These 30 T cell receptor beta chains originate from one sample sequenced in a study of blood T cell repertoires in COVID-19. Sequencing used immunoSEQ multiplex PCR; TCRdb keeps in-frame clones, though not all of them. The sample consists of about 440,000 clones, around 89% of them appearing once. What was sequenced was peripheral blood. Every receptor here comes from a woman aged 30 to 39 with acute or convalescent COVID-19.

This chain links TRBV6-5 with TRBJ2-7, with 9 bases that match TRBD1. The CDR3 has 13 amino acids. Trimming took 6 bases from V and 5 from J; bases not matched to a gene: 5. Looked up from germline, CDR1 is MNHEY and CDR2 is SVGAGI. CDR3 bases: TGTGCCAGCAGAAGGGACAGGGTCGACGAGCAGTACTTC. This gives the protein CASRRDRVDEQYF.

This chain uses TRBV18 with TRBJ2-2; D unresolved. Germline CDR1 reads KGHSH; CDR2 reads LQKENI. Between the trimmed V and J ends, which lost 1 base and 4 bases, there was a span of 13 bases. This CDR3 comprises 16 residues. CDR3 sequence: CASSPLANGGTGELFF. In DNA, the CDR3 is TGTGCCAGCTCACCACTCGCCAACGGTGGCACCGGGGAGCTGTTTTTT.

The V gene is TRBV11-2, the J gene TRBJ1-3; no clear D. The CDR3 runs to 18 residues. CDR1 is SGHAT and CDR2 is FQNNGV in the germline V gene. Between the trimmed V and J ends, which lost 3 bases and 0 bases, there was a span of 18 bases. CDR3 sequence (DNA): TGTGCCAGCAGCTTGAATCTTTTCTACAGAGACTCTGGAAACACCATATATTTT. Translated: CASSLNLFYRDSGNTIYF. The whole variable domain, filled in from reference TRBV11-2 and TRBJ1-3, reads EAGVAQSPRYKIIEKRQSVAFWCNPISGHATLYWYQQILGQGPKLLIQFQNNGVVDDSQLPKDRFSAERLKGVDSTLKIQPAKLEDSAVYLCASSLNLFYRDSGNTIYFGEGSWLTVV.

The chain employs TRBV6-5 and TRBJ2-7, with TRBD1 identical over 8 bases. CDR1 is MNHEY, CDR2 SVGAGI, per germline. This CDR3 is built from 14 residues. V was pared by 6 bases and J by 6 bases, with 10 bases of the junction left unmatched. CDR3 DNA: TGTGCCAGCAGACTCGGACAGGGAAAGGCCGAGCAGTACTTC. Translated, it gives CASRLGQGKAEQYF.

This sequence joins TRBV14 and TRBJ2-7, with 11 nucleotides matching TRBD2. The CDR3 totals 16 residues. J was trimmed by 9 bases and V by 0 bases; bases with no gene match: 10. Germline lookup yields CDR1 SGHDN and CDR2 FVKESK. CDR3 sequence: CASSQDRGLADKWQYF. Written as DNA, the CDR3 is TGTGCCAGCAGCCAAGACAGGGGACTAGCGGACAAGTGGCAGTACTTC.

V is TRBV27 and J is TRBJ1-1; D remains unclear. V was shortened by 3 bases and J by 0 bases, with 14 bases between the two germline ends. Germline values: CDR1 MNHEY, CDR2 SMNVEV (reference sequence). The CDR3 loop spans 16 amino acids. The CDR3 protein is CASSFRAGSMNTEAFF. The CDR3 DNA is TGTGCCAGCAGTTTTCGGGCGGGGTCGATGAACACTGAAGCTTTCTTT.

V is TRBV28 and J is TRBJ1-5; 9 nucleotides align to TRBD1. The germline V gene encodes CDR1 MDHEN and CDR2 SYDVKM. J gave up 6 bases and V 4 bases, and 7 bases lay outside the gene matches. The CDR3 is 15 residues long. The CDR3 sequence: CASSSSGTGSQPQHF. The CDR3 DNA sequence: TGTGCCAGCAGTTCCTCCGGGACAGGGAGTCAGCCCCAGCATTTT.

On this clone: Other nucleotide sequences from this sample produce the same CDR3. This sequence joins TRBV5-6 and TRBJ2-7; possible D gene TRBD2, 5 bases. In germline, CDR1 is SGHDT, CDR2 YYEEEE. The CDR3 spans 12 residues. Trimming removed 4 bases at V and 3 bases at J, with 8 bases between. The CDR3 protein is CASSLRGYEQYF. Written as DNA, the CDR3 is TGTGCCAGCAGCCTCCGGGGCTACGAGCAGTACTTC.

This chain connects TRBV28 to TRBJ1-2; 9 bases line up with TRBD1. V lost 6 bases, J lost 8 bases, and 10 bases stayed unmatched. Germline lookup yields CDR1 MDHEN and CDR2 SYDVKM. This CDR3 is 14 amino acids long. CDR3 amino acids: CASRWDRDVGGYTF. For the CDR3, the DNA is TGTGCCAGCAGATGGGACAGGGACGTAGGAGGCTACACCTTC.

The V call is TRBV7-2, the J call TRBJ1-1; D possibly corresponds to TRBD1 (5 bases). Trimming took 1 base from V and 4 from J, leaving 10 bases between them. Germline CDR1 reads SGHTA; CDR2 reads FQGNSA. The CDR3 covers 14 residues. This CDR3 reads CASSLVGGGTEAFF. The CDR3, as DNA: TGTGCCAGCAGCTTAGTTGGGGGGGGCACTGAAGCTTTCTTT.

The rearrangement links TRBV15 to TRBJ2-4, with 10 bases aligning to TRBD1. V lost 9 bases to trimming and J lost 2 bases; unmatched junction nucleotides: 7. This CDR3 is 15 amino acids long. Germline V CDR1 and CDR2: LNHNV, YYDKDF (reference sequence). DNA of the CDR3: TGTGCCACGACGACAGGGGGCGCGACCAAAAACATTCAGTACTTC. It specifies CATTTGGATKNIQYF.

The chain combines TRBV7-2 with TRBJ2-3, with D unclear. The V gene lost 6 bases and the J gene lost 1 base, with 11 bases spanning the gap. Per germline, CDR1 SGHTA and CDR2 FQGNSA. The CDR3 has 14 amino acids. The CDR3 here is CASSQAYGTDTQYF. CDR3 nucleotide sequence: TGTGCCAGCAGTCAGGCCTACGGCACAGATACGCAGTATTTT.

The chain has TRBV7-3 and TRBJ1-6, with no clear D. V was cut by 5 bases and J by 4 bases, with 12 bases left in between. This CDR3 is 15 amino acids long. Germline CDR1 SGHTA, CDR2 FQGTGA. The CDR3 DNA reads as TGTGCCAGCAGCCCCCACCCGGGTTATAATTCACCCCTCCACTTT. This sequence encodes CASSPHPGYNSPLHF. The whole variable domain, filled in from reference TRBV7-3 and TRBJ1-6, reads GAGVSQTPSNKVTEKGKYVELRCDPISGHTALYWYRQSLGQGPEFLIYFQGTGAADDSGLPNDRFFAVRPEGSVSTLKIQRTERGDSAVYLCASSPHPGYNSPLHFGNGTRLTVT.

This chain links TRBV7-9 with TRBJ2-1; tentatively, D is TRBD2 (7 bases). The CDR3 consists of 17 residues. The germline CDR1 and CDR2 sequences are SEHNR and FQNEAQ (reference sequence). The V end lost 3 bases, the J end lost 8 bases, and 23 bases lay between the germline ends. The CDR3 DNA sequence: TGTGCCAGCAGCTTGGGGATGCGGGGGCCGATTTTGGATGAGCAGTTCTTC. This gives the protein CASSLGMRGPILDEQFF.

The CDR3 region is CASSQGTSGKGETQYF. CDR3 coding DNA: TGCGCCAGCAGCCAGGGGACTAGCGGAAAAGGAGAGACCCAGTACTTC. V is TRBV5-1 and J is TRBJ2-5; 11 positions match TRBD2. The V segment lost 4 bases and the J segment 4 bases; nucleotides outside the gene matches: 9. The germline gives CDR1 SGHRS, CDR2 YFSETQ. CDR3 length: 16 amino acids.

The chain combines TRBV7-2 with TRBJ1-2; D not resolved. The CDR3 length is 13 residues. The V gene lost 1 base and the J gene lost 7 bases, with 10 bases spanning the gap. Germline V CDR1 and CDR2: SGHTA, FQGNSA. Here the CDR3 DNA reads TGTGCCAGCAGCTTAGAAAGGACTTTTGGCTACACCTTC. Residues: CASSLERTFGYTF.

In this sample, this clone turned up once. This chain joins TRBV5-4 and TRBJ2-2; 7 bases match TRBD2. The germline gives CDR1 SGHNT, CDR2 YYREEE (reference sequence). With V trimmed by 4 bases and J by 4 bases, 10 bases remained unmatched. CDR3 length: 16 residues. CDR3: CASSISGVLRTGELFF. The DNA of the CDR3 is TGTGCCAGCAGCATAAGCGGGGTCCTTCGCACCGGGGAGCTGTTTTTT.

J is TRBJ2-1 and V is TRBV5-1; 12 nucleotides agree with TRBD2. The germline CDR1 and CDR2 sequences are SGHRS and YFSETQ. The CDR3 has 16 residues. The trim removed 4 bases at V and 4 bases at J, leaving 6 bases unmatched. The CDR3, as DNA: TGCGCCAGCAGCAGGCTGACTAGCGGGGGATACAATGAGCAGTTCTTC. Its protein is CASSRLTSGGYNEQFF.

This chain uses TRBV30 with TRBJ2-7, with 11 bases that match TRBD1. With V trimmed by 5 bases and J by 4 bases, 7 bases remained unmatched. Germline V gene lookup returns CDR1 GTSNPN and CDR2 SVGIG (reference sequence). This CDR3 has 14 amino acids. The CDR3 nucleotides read TGTGCCTGGGCACGCCGGGACAGGGGGTACGAGCAGTACTTC. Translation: CAWARRDRGYEQYF.

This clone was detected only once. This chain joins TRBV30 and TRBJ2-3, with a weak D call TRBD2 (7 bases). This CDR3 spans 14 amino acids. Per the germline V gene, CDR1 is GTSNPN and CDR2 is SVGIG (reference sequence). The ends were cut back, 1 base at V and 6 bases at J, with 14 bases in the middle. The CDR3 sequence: CAWSGSGGGDTQYF. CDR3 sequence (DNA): TGTGCCTGGAGTGGATCGGGGGGCGGGGATACGCAGTATTTT.

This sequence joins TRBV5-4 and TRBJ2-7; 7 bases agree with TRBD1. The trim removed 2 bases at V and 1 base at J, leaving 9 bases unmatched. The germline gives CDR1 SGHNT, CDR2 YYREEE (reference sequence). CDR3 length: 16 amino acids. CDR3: CASSLRGQLESYEQYF. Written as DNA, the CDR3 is TGTGCCAGCAGCTTACGGGGACAGTTAGAATCCTACGAGCAGTACTTC.

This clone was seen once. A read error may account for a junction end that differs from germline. The CDR3, as DNA: TGTGCCGGCAGCCAATTCGAGGTACCCTACGAGCAGTACTTC. This codes for CAGSQFEVPYEQYF. The chain employs TRBV16 and TRBJ2-7; D gene uncertain. This CDR3 is 14 amino acids long. Germline V lookup: CDR1 KGHSY, CDR2 FQNENV.

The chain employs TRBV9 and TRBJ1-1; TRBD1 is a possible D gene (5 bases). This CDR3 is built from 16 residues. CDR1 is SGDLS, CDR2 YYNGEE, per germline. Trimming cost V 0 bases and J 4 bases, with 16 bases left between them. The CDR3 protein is CASSVAGAGPGTEAFF. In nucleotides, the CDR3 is TGTGCCAGCAGCGTAGCTGGGGCCGGACCAGGCACTGAAGCTTTCTTT.

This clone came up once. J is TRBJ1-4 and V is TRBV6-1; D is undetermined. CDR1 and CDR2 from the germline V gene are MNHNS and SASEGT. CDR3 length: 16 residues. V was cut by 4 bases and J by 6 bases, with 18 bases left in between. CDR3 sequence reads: CASSAREIRRDEKLFF. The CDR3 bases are TGTGCCAGCAGTGCCCGGGAAATTAGGAGGGATGAAAAACTGTTTTTT.

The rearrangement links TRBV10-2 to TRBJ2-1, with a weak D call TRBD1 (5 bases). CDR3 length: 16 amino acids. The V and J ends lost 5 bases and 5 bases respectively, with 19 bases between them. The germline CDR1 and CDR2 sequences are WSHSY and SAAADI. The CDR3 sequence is CASSLNEGAFHNEQFF. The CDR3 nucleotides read TGCGCCAGCAGTTTAAACGAAGGGGCGTTCCACAATGAGCAGTTCTTC.

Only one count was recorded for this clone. In DNA, the CDR3 is TGTGCCAGCAGCGCCCGCGGGGCAGGGAGTACCGGGGAGCTGTTTTTT. As protein: CASSARGAGSTGELFF. The rearrangement uses TRBV9 and TRBJ2-2, with D possibly being TRBD2 (6 bases). The CDR3 is 16 residues long. V shed 3 bases and J shed 5 bases, with 17 bases lying between them. CDR1 is SGDLS and CDR2 is YYNGEE in the germline V gene.

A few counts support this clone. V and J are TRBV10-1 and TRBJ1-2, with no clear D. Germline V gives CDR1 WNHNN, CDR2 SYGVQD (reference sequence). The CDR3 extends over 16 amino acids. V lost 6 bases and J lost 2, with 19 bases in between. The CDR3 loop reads CASSPAGLLVNYGYTF. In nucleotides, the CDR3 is TGCGCCAGCAGCCCTGCCGGGTTATTGGTGAACTATGGCTACACCTTC.

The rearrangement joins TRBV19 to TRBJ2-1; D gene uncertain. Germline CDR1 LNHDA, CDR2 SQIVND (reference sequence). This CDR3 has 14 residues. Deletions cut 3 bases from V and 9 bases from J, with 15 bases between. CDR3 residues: CASSILVTISEQFF. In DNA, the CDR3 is TGTGCCAGTAGTATTCTTGTAACTATCTCTGAGCAGTTCTTC.

The CDR3 protein is CASSYPGGTEAFF. The CDR3 DNA is TGTGCCAGCAGTTACCCCGGCGGCACTGAAGCTTTCTTT. V usage is TRBV6-2 or TRBV6-3 and J usage is TRBJ1-1, with D unclear. The CDR3 has 13 residues. Germline-derived CDR1 and CDR2 are MNHEY and SVGEGT. V lost 2 bases and J lost 4, with 8 bases in between.

CDR3 nucleotides: TGTGCCTGGAGTCCGGGACTCCTCTCTGCTAGCACAGATACGCAGTATTTT. Protein: CAWSPGLLSASTDTQYF. V usage is TRBV30 and J usage is TRBJ2-3; perhaps TRBD2 as D (6 bases). Trimming shortened V by 2 bases and J by 0 bases, and 18 bases separated the two germline ends. This CDR3 is 17 amino acids long. The V gene's germline CDR1 is GTSNPN and CDR2 SVGIG (reference sequence).